This T cell receptor beta chain is drawn from a study of cytomegalovirus exposure and HLA in healthy donors. General study points: A prior analysis recorded that most TCR beta V segments were productive about 87% or about 30% of the time.

Of note for this clone: What it binds is not known.

Amplification used 60 Vbeta primers and 13 Jbeta primers. Sequencing used immunoSEQ multiplex PCR; TCRdb keeps in-frame clones, though not all of them. The sample has about 220,000 clones, about 77% seen once. Sequenced sample: PBMCs. This clonotype was obtained from a woman aged 30 to 39 in good health and CMV-seronegative.

CDR3 DNA: TGTGCCAGTCGGGGGGGGGCGGTCTACAATGAGCAGTTCTTC. Translation: CASRGGAVYNEQFF. V usage is TRBV6-5 and J usage is TRBJ2-1; 8 bases map to TRBD2. The CDR3 loop spans 14 amino acids. CDR1 MNHEY and CDR2 SVGAGI come from the germline V gene. V lost 9 bases and J lost 3; bases outside the gene matches: 7.